The following is a T cell receptor (beta chain) sequence with its context. The J segment lost 4 bases and the V segment lost 9 bases, leaving 15 bases of the junction unmatched. Germline V gene sequence: CDR1 SGHNT, CDR2 YYREEE (reference sequence). This CDR3 is 15 amino acids long. Generated by immunoSEQ multiplex PCR, the TCRdb table keeps only in-frame clones and is missing some. The sample shows about 43,000 clones, just under 95% of them seen only once. This sample is drawn from a study of graft-versus-host responses after intestinal transplantation. Study-level background: Once they had received anti-thymocyte globulin induction, all recipients took tacrolimus and steroids for approximately 3 years.

The specimen comprised PBMCs, sampled 335 days after intestinal transplant. This rearrangement joins TRBV5-4 to TRBJ2-7, with 8 bases lining up with TRBD2. This TCR came from a human patient who received an intestinal transplant, so some T cells may come from the graft donor. The chain's CDR3 is CATRPGLVNMYEQYF. The CDR3 nucleotides read TGTGCCACCCGCCCGGGACTAGTAAATATGTACGAGCAGTACTTC.